This passage covers 30 T cell receptor beta chains from one sample sequenced in a study of blood T cells in healthy people across ages. Using a J-beta primer mix together with a sample-barcoded 5' primer, a second PCR was run for roughly 6 to 11 cycles. TCRdb re-called the 5' RACE reads with MiXCR, one entry per CDR3 protein. The sample lists some 640,000 distinct CDR3 sequences; roughly 30% were seen once. The sequenced material came from blood. The receptors stem from a woman over 75 in good health.

The chain has TRBV7-9 and TRBJ2-5; no definite D call. Germline V gene data show CDR1 as SEHNR and CDR2 as FQNEAQ (reference sequence). This CDR3 comprises 13 residues. Trimming stripped 11 bases from V and 2 bases from J, with 15 bases between. The CDR3 spells CAGCGLDQETQYF. CDR3 nucleotide sequence: TGTGCCGGATGTGGCCTGGATCAAGAGACCCAGTACTTC.

The V gene is TRBV21-1, the J gene TRBJ2-2; the table's D call of TRBD2 was not tested on the DNA. TRBV21-1 is noted as a pseudogene. The CDR3 contains 16 residues. The CDR3 region is CASLGLAGVRTGELFF. In nucleotides, the CDR3 is TGTGCCTCACTGGGGCTAGCGGGAGTTCGGACCGGGGAGCTGTTTTTT.

The gene calls are TRBV11-2 and TRBJ2-5; D ambiguous. V was shortened by 3 bases and J by 4 bases, with 21 bases between the two germline ends. This CDR3 spans 17 amino acids. Germline CDR1 is SGHAT and CDR2 is FQNNGV. The CDR3 sequence: CASSFNVRRSVGETQYF. The CDR3 DNA is TGTGCCAGCAGCTTCAATGTAAGGCGCTCAGTGGGAGAGACCCAGTACTTC.

This clonotype was seen a handful of times. This rearrangement joins TRBV15 to TRBJ2-3, with 11 bases matching TRBD2. In germline, CDR1 is LNHNV, CDR2 YYDKDF (reference sequence). V dropped 3 bases and J dropped 4; count of bases not matched to a gene: 9. CDR3 size: 17 residues. CDR3: CATSSEGLAGGSDTQYF. CDR3 sequence (DNA): TGTGCCACCAGCAGTGAAGGTCTAGCGGGGGGATCAGATACGCAGTATTTT.

This clonotype was counted many times. One end of the junction does not line up with germline, which may come from a read error. The chain employs TRBV6-2 or TRBV6-3 and TRBJ2-1, with TRBD2 identical over 9 bases. CDR1 and CDR2 from the germline V gene are MNHEY and SVGEGT. This CDR3 has 16 amino acids. Written as DNA, the CDR3 is TGTGCCGGCAGTCCCCCGCAGGCTAGCGGGGCCCTAAAGCAGTTCTTC. This codes for CAGSPPQASGALKQFF.

On this clonotype: This could be a read error, since a much larger clone is one nucleotide away. V and J are TRBV20-1 and TRBJ2-1, with 10 bases aligning to TRBD2. V trimming: 1 base; J trimming: 7 bases; junction bases outside the gene matches: 10. Germline-derived CDR1 and CDR2 are DFQATT and SNEGSKA (reference sequence). The CDR3 has 16 amino acids. As DNA, the CDR3 is TGCAGTGCTAGAGGGCAAGCGGGGGGGCCCCCTAATGAGCAGTTCTTC. Protein product: CSARGQAGGPPNEQFF.

At least ten counts were recorded for this clonotype. The chain joins TRBV20-1 to TRBJ2-7, with D possibly TRBD2 on 6 matching bases. Trimming cost V 6 bases and J 6 bases, with 18 bases left between them. CDR1 and CDR2 (germline): DFQATT, SNEGSKA (reference sequence). This CDR3 comprises 13 residues. CDR3 amino acids: CSATAGSVGEQYF. The CDR3 DNA is TGCAGTGCCACGGCGGGGTCGGTTGGCGAGCAGTACTTC.

This clonotype was seen at least ten times. This chain uses TRBV6-5 with TRBJ2-3; D remains ambiguous. Between the trimmed V and J ends, which lost 2 bases and 1 base, there was a span of 7 bases. The length of the CDR3 is 14 residues. Germline loops: CDR1 MNHEY, CDR2 SVGAGI. CDR3 DNA: TGTGCCAGCAGTTACCAGGCCGGCACAGATACGCAGTATTTT. It encodes CASSYQAGTDTQYF.

This clonotype is a singleton in its sample. Possible read error: a much larger clone is one base away. The chain links TRBV6-5 to TRBJ2-3, with D tentatively TRBD1 (6 bases). Germline values: CDR1 MNHEY, CDR2 SVGAGI. The CDR3 length is 12 residues. V lost 8 bases, J lost 5 bases, and 11 bases lay in between. Here the CDR3 reads CASARDIDTQYF. The CDR3 coding sequence is TGTGCCAGCGCCAGGGACATAGATACGCAGTATTTT.

The chain uses TRBV7-9 and TRBJ2-3, with D perhaps matching TRBD1 (6 bases). The CDR3 sequence is 15 residues long. Trimming stripped 4 bases from V and 3 bases from J, with 14 bases between. Germline V lookup: CDR1 SEHNR, CDR2 FQNEAQ (reference sequence). In DNA form, the CDR3 reads TGTGCCAGCAGCTCATCAGGGGTCTTGACAGATACGCAGTATTTT. Translating gives CASSSSGVLTDTQYF.

In its sample, this clonotype was seen many times. J is TRBJ2-7 and V is TRBV5-6; TRBD1 agrees at 8 bases. The junction had 9 bases not matched to a gene; V was cut back by 3 bases and J by 4 bases. The V gene's germline CDR1 is SGHDT and CDR2 YYEEEE. The CDR3 length is 15 residues. CDR3 region: CASSSTRTGWYEQYF. The CDR3 DNA follows: TGTGCCAGCAGCTCCACTCGGACAGGGTGGTACGAGCAGTACTTC.

This clonotype has at least ten counts. The J gene is TRBJ2-1, the V gene TRBV5-6; tentatively, D is TRBD1 or TRBD2 (5 bases each). Germline-derived CDR1 and CDR2 are SGHDT and YYEEEE. Trimming shortened V by 4 bases and J by 10 bases, and 18 bases separated the two germline ends. CDR3 length: 14 residues. The CDR3: CASSPGRPSTEQFF. CDR3 sequence (DNA): TGTGCCAGCAGCCCGGGACGCCCGTCGACCGAGCAGTTCTTC.

This clonotype was observed a single time. This chain connects TRBV15 to TRBJ2-7; D gene ambiguous. V was pared by 0 bases and J by 4 bases, with 10 bases between. Looked up from germline, CDR1 is LNHNV and CDR2 is YYDKDF (reference sequence). The CDR3 covers 14 residues. The CDR3, as DNA: TGTGCCACCAGCAGAGATCCGGCAGGTTACGAGCAGTACTTC. It is translated as CATSRDPAGYEQYF.

This clonotype was seen a handful of times. A much larger clone lies one base from this, so it may be a read error. CDR3 amino acids: CSASTRTAAFQETQFF. CDR3 nucleotide sequence: TGCAGTGCTAGTACGAGGACAGCCGCCTTCCAAGAGACCCAGTTCTTC. V is TRBV20-1 and J is TRBJ2-1; D might be TRBD1 (6 bases). The CDR3 covers 16 residues. V lost 3 bases, J lost 13 bases, and 28 bases lay in between. Germline CDR1 reads DFQATT; CDR2 reads SNEGSKA (reference sequence).

The chain combines TRBV28 with TRBJ2-5; 11 bases fit TRBD1. Trimming removed 2 bases from V and 11 bases from J; junction bases left unmatched: 13. This CDR3 comprises 16 residues. CDR1 and CDR2 from the germline V gene are MDHEN and SYDVKM. The CDR3 DNA reads as TGTGCCAGCAGTTTAAGGACAGGGGGCGGATGGGACGTTCAGTACTTC. It encodes CASSLRTGGGWDVQYF.

This clonotype showed up many times. The chain couples TRBV7-2 to TRBJ2-3, with unresolved D. V was pared by 5 bases and J by 2 bases, with 8 bases between. CDR1 and CDR2 (germline): SGHTA, FQGNSA. The CDR3 has 13 amino acids. In nucleotides, the CDR3 is TGTGCCAGCAGCCCCGTGGTCACAGATACGCAGTATTTT. It encodes CASSPVVTDTQYF.

Comment on this clonotype: One base away lies a much larger clone, so this may be a sequencing read error. The V call is TRBV5-1, the J call TRBJ2-1; tentative D call: TRBD2 (6 bases). V gave up 4 bases and J gave up 7 bases, with 15 bases separating them. This CDR3 spans 14 amino acids. Looked up from germline, CDR1 is SGHRS and CDR2 is YFSETQ. Here the CDR3 reads CASSRADGGNEQFF. The CDR3 DNA sequence: TGCGCCAGCAGCCGGGCTGATGGGGGGAATGAGCAGTTCTTC.

This clonotype is a singleton in its sample. The chain is built from TRBV12-3 or TRBV12-4 and TRBJ2-5; D is possibly TRBD1 (6 bases). This CDR3 comprises 13 residues. V lost 8 bases to trimming and J lost 2 bases, with 12 bases between them. CDR3 region: CASQRQEQETQYF. CDR3 DNA sequence: TGTGCCAGCCAAAGACAGGAACAAGAGACCCAGTACTTC.

This chain links TRBV2 with TRBJ1-6, with D perhaps matching TRBD1 (5 bases). Germline V gene data show CDR1 as SNHLY and CDR2 as FYNNEI. Trimming cost V 7 bases and J 10 bases, with 17 bases left between them. The CDR3 runs 14 residues. This chain's CDR3 is CASTEVKGRSPLHF. CDR3 nucleotide sequence: TGTGCCAGCACCGAGGTAAAGGGGAGGTCACCCCTCCACTTT. Full variable domain (rest looked up from reference TRBV2 and TRBJ1-6): EPEVTQTPSHQVTQMGQEVILRCVPISNHLYFYWYRQILGQKVEFLVSFYNNEISEKSEIFDDQFSVERPDGSNFTLKIRSTKLEDSAMYFCASTEVKGRSPLHFGNGTRLTVT.

Worth noting for this clonotype: This clone may be a read error of a much larger clone one base away. This chain joins TRBV14 and TRBJ2-7, with D perhaps TRBD1 or TRBD2 (5 bases each). The germline V gene has CDR1 SGHDN and CDR2 FVKESK. This CDR3 has 15 amino acids. The CDR3 sequence is CASSQGGQGSYGQYF. DNA of the CDR3: TGTGCCAGCAGCCAAGGCGGGCAGGGCTCCTACGGGCAGTACTTC.

With regard to this clonotype: At one end the junction does not follow the germline gene, possibly because of a read error. J is TRBJ2-1 and V is TRBV24-1, with D perhaps matching TRBD2 (6 bases). Per the germline V gene, CDR1 is KGHDR and CDR2 is SFDVKD. The length of the CDR3 is 16 residues. CDR3 residues: CATSDTTAGTYNEQFF. In DNA, the CDR3 is TGTGCCACCAGTGATACCACGGCGGGAACCTATAATGAGCAGTTCTTC.

V and J are TRBV19 and TRBJ2-1; the match to TRBD2 covers 12 bases. The V segment lost 5 bases and the J segment 4 bases; nucleotides outside the gene matches: 6. Germline-derived CDR1 and CDR2 are LNHDA and SQIVND (reference sequence). This CDR3 is 16 amino acids long. The DNA for the CDR3 is TGTGCCAGTAGTCGTCTAGCGGGGGGGAAATACAATGAGCAGTTCTTC. Translated: CASSRLAGGKYNEQFF.

The rearrangement uses TRBV6-2 or TRBV6-3 and TRBJ2-1; a weak D match, TRBD2 (5 bases). The tail of the sequence fits TRBJ2-7 better, so the J call may be wrong. The germline V gene encodes CDR1 MNHEY and CDR2 SVGEGT. The CDR3 is 15 residues long. As DNA, the CDR3 is TGTGCCAGCAGTTACTCGAAACGGGGAAACTACGAGCAGTACTTC. It yields the protein CASSYSKRGNYEQYF.

There are many counts of this clonotype. The chain carries TRBV2 and TRBJ2-7; tentative D call: TRBD1 (5 bases). There are 14 residues in the CDR3. V was pared by 6 bases and J by 6 bases, with 18 bases between. The germline V gene has CDR1 SNHLY and CDR2 FYNNEI. The CDR3 region has the DNA TGTGCCAGCAGCGCCTTAGGCAGGGATCGCGAGCAGTACTTC. Protein product: CASSALGRDREQYF.

CDR3 loop: CAISEHRAGGDQPQHF. The CDR3 nucleotides read TGTGCCATCAGTGAACATAGGGCAGGGGGCGATCAGCCCCAGCATTTT. The chain joins TRBV10-3 to TRBJ1-5, with 8 bases aligning to TRBD1. Germline V gives CDR1 ENHRY, CDR2 SYGVKD. The trim removed 3 bases at V and 5 bases at J, leaving 9 bases unmatched. CDR3 length: 16 amino acids.

This clonotype was counted many times. The V gene is TRBV11-3, the J gene TRBJ2-3; 8 bases match TRBD2. CDR3 length: 17 amino acids. Germline trimming cut 5 bases from V and 1 base from J; bases unmatched to any gene: 11. CDR1 is SGHNT, CDR2 YENEEA, per germline. The CDR3 region has the DNA TGTGCCAGCAGCCAAGTTTCCGGGACTAGTGGCACAGATACGCAGTATTTT. Protein: CASSQVSGTSGTDTQYF.

This clonotype was picked up many times. The CDR3 nucleotides are TGTGCCAGCAGCTTACAAGCTAGTATATTAAATGAGCAGTTCTTC. This translates into CASSLQASILNEQFF. The chain uses TRBV7-8 and TRBJ2-1, with D hard to call. The CDR3 consists of 15 residues. The ends were cut back, 2 bases at V and 7 bases at J, with 15 bases in the middle. CDR1 and CDR2 (germline): SGHVS, FQNEAQ.

As to this clonotype: One base away lies a much larger clone, so this may be a sequencing read error. V usage is TRBV27 and J usage is TRBJ2-1; D is unclear. V shed 8 bases and J shed 0 bases, with 11 bases lying between them. Germline assignment: CDR1 MNHEY and CDR2 SMNVEV (reference sequence). The CDR3 is 14 amino acids. The CDR3 reads CASGKGSSYNEQFF. The CDR3 DNA follows: TGTGCCAGCGGGAAGGGTAGCTCCTACAATGAGCAGTTCTTC.

This clonotype showed up just a few times. This chain links TRBV20-1 with TRBJ1-2; 9 bases align to TRBD1. The CDR3 consists of 13 residues. V was clipped by 8 bases and J by 4 bases; unmatched bases: 8. Per germline, CDR1 DFQATT and CDR2 SNEGSKA (reference sequence). CDR3 nucleotide sequence: TGCAGTTCCGGGACAGGGCCCGTCTATGGCTACACCTTC. Its translation is CSSGTGPVYGYTF.

About this clonotype itself: A read error is possible here, since a much larger clone lies one base away. This chain connects TRBV6-2 or TRBV6-3 to TRBJ2-5, with TRBD2 matching over 8 bases. The CDR3 runs 15 residues. V was pared by 6 bases and J by 4 bases, with 10 bases of the junction left unmatched. Germline values: CDR1 MNHEY, CDR2 SVGEGT. CDR3 sequence reads: CASRRLARGVETQYF. The CDR3 region has the DNA TGTGCCAGCAGACGACTAGCGAGGGGCGTAGAGACCCAGTACTTC.